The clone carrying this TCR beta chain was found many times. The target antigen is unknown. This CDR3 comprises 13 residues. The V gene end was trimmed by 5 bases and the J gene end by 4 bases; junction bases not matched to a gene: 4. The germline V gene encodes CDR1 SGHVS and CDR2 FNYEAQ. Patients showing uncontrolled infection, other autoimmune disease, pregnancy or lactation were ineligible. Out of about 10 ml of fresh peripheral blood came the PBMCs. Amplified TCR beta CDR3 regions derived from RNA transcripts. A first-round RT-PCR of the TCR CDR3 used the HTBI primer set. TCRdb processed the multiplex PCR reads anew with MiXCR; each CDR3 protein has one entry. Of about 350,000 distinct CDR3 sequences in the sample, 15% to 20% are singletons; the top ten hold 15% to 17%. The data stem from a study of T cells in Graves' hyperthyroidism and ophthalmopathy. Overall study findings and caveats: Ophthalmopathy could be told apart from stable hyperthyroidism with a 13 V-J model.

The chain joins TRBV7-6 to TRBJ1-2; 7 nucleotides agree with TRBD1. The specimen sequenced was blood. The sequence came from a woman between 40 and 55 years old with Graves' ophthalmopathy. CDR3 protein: CASSRDRTYGYTF. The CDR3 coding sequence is TGTGCCAGCAGCCGGGACAGAACCTATGGCTACACCTTC.